The 2 T cell receptor beta chains in this list originate from one sample, sequenced in a study of cytomegalovirus exposure and HLA in healthy donors. The PCR employed 60 Vbeta primers together with 13 Jbeta primers. Only in-frame clones appear in the TCRdb table, and some are missing; sequencing was by immunoSEQ multiplex PCR. The sample lists 150,000 to 200,000 clones, roughly 71% occurring once. Sequenced input: PBMCs. These receptors originate from a girl aged 10 to 17 in good health and CMV-seronegative.

The V and J genes are TRBV6-6 and TRBJ1-2, with D unclear. Germline values: CDR1 MNHNY, CDR2 SVGAGI (reference sequence). Deletions cut 3 bases from V and 4 bases from J, with 15 bases between. This CDR3 is built from 15 residues. The CDR3 spells CASSYLSGAGYGYTF. The CDR3 DNA follows: TGTGCCAGCAGTTATCTGAGTGGAGCTGGCTATGGCTACACCTTC.

This chain links TRBV6-1 with TRBJ1-5; 7 nucleotides align to TRBD1. Germline CDR1 and CDR2: MNHNS and SASEGT. CDR3 size: 18 residues. Trimming took 2 bases from V and 0 from J; bases not matched to a gene: 10. The CDR3 protein is CASSELGQWTFSNQPQHF. Written as DNA, the CDR3 is TGTGCCAGCAGTGAACTGGGACAGTGGACTTTTAGCAATCAGCCCCAGCATTTT.